The entry below gives a single TCR beta chain sequence along with its context. Its antigen is still unknown. The germline V and J ends were trimmed by 1 base and 7 bases, with 17 bases remaining between them. Germline CDR1 SGHVS, CDR2 FNYEAQ. The CDR3 is made up of 17 amino acids. The entry originates in a study of T cell repertoires in cytomegalovirus infection. Study-level background: Both a matching HLA type and CMV infection were indicated by public TCR beta signatures. General study findings and limits: HLA-C-restricted CMV-specific TCR beta clonotypes were dominant in the ex vivo response. Identification of carriers of CMV plus the relevant HLA was achieved through cumulative public TCR beta family frequency.

MiXCR, applied by TCRdb to the reads, yields one record per CDR3 protein. The repertoire holds about 740,000 distinct CDR3 sequences, with 35% to 45% as singletons. The chain couples TRBV7-6 to TRBJ1-6; possibly TRBD1 for D (5 bases). The clonotype comes from a human donor in good health (CMV status not recorded). Some clones in this sample may be carry-over from other donors' samples. Sequencing was carried out using PBMCs. The CDR3 region is CASSLGSPAGGNSPLHF. CDR3 DNA sequence: TGTGCCAGCAGCTTAGGCTCCCCAGCGGGGGGGAATTCACCCCTCCACTTT.